This TCR beta chain was found in a study of Ad26.COV2.S vaccination and SARS-CoV-2 variants. The sample holds a few counts of this clone. Clones were sequenced by immunoSEQ multiplex PCR, and TCRdb holds only the in-frame ones, with some missing. The table includes around 450,000 clones, less than 95% detected once. The sample's treatment: around 19 received Ad26.COV2.S at low or high dose, single or two shots; about 5 received placebo; per-sample allocation not given. Repertoires come from day 63 after the first vaccine or placebo injection. This sample comprised peripheral blood, obtained in a trial of Ad26.COV2.S vaccine versus placebo. The TCR comes from a person between 18 and 65 years old who received the Ad26.COV2.S COVID-19 vaccine or a placebo.

The CDR3 is CSASGTSGSIEQYF. The CDR3 region has the DNA TGCAGTGCTAGTGGGACTAGCGGGAGTATCGAGCAGTACTTC. The V call is TRBV20-1, the J call TRBJ2-7; 14 bases line up with TRBD2. The CDR3 runs 14 residues. Germline V gives CDR1 DFQATT, CDR2 SNEGSKA (reference sequence). V dropped 3 bases and J dropped 6; count of bases not matched to a gene: 4.